This note documents a single TCR beta chain sequence. Its antigen remains undetermined. Within one base of it there is no much larger clone, and no base qualities were kept. Participants in the prospective study were enrolled through a virtual design, were aged roughly 18 to 90 years, and lived in about two dozen United States geographic areas. Cohort assignment in the prospective study relied on participant-reported clinical history from a screening survey and a study questionnaire. Mobile phlebotomists in the prospective study collected whole blood, serum and a nasopharyngeal or oropharyngeal swab from every participant. Over a roughly 2-month period, participants in the prospective study had the option of providing additional blood draws and questionnaires. Before DNA extraction, blood samples from the prospective study were shipped at room temperature or frozen. These data are taken from a study of blood T cell repertoires in COVID-19 (dated by TCRdb to about 2020). Regarding the research as a whole: Samples covering the acute and convalescent phases of COVID-19 were provided by collaborators in the United States, Italy and Spain. The prospective study material was composed of cDNA or gDNA derived from T cells, B-cell-depleted T cells, or PBMCs. The dataset comprised deeply sampled blood TCRbeta repertoires from subjects exposed to, actively infected with, or recovered from COVID-19. The repertoires were released in a freely available public database intended as a resource for research on the immune response to SARS-CoV-2. The samples were drawn from two sources: the first 160 participants of the ongoing ImmuneRACE study, and 1,000 to 1,500 subjects contributed by 6 global collaborators. Nearly every sample came with metadata listing a de-identified subject ID, COVID-19 status, age in years and sex. Where available, HLA class I and class II types were obtained from metadata supplied by the sample provider rather than from assay-based typing.

V drops 5 bases and J drops 6 bases, leaving 20 bases in between. CDR1 LNHDA and CDR2 SQIVND were looked up in the germline V gene (reference sequence). Including the terminal cysteine and phenylalanine, the CDR3 comprises 16 residues. Solely the CDR3 DNA is kept, with 48 bases framed from the first base. Results and caveats for the whole study, not just this receptor: The amount of clinical and demographic metadata varied by source and participant and was provided uncurated.

TCRbeta CDR3 regions were amplified from genomic DNA by means of the immunoSEQ Assay, a bias-controlled multiplex PCR. In the original analysis: Within the assay, amplification of reference gene primers was used to estimate how many nucleated cells each sample contained. To quantify the absolute abundance of each unique TCRbeta CDR3 rearrangement, sequence reads were collapsed and filtered. For each sample, productive Simpson clonality was calculated as the square root of Simpson's diversity index over productive rearrangements. TCRdb retrieved this table from immuneACCESS and kept in-frame rearrangements only. Not all clones are present; in checked studies, unresolved V genes account for under half, and no reason is known for the remainder. The DNA gave D and trimming, while V, J and clone size come from that table. Here the sample has about 220,000 clones; 80% to 90% occur a single time. The top ten constitute roughly 14% of the sample.

The sequence joins TRBV19 to TRBJ2-1; a tentative D match to TRBD2 spans 6 bases. Sequencing was performed on PBMCs or T cells enriched from blood (not recorded which). The clonotype originates from a woman aged 45 to 65 with acute COVID-19. The CDR3 reads as follows: CASSPRLGGIGNEQFF. The DNA sequence is as follows: TGTGCCAGTAGTCCCCGCCTAGGCGGGATTGGCAATGAGCAGTTCTTC.